This TCR beta chain was obtained from a study of PD-L1 blockade in urothelial cancer. Study context: Per blood sample, T cells had a median of 141,255.

V lost 0 bases and J lost 4, with 6 bases in between. CDR1 is ENHRY and CDR2 is SYGVKD in the germline V gene. CDR3 length: 14 residues. Findings and caveats of the study: At the 3-week point, tumor-associated blood clones expanded more in durable-benefit patients.

Into every PCR, synthetic TCR analog templates were spiked. Assay: immunoSEQ multiplex PCR; the TCRdb copy retains only in-frame clones and omits some. The table lists approximately 38,000 clones, more than 85% of them singletons. Patients had locally advanced or metastatic urothelial carcinoma. Notes on this clone: Its matching antigen is unknown.

This chain joins TRBV10-3 and TRBJ1-4; D gene ambiguous. The material was PBMCs, obtained around atezolizumab (anti-PD-L1) treatment. The source is a man aged 55 to 70 with urothelial cancer. CDR3 protein: CAISESQNNEKLFF. The CDR3 DNA reads as TGTGCCATCAGTGAGTCGCAGAATAATGAAAAACTGTTTTTT.